This T cell receptor (beta chain) appears in the sequencing data of a study of T cell responses to AZD1222 COVID-19 vaccine. Looking at the study overall: Analysis merged second doses at about 4 or about 12 weeks.

Study results and limitations: A reported finding is that nearly half of spike-specific TCRs target unmutated variant regions. All repertoire sampling was performed exclusively after the peak T cell response.

Using immunoSEQ multiplex PCR, the repertoire was profiled, and TCRdb retains in-frame clones only, with some absent. The table includes approximately 120,000 clones, approximately 90% detected once. On this clone itself: As yet, its antigen is unknown.

The CDR3 runs 17 residues. CDR1 is MGHRA and CDR2 is YSYEKL in the germline V gene. V was shortened by 1 base and J by 3 bases, with 15 bases between the two germline ends. Sequencing was performed on peripheral blood, taken on day 0 of AZD1222 vaccination. This clonotype was sampled from an adult in good health. The chain is built from TRBV4-1 and TRBJ1-4, with D possibly TRBD1 on 5 matching bases. The CDR3 region is CASSQGLTRGANEKLFF. The CDR3 DNA reads TGCGCCAGCAGCCAAGGCCTTACACGAGGGGCTAATGAAAAACTGTTTTTT.